The rows below give T cell receptor beta chains drawn from one sample of a study of T cells in Graves' hyperthyroidism and ophthalmopathy. TCRdb passed the multiplex PCR reads through MiXCR, listing each CDR3 protein once. The sample yields some 300,000 distinct CDR3 sequences, roughly 17% seen once. The source material was blood. These receptors were obtained from a man aged 25 to 40 with Graves' hyperthyroidism. The CDR3 runs from the conserved cysteine through the conserved F or W. The D gene is left open where the match is weak. Clone size is not always given. Where it is, it says once, few, many or a class for expanded clones.

j_call v_call clone_size d_call cdr3_aa cdr3_nt
TRBJ2-3 TRBV19 . TRBD2 CASVAGAADTQYF TGTGCCAGTGTAGCGGGAGCGGCAGATACGCAGTATTTT
TRBJ1-6 TRBV20-1 few . CSAKSDVNTPLHF TGCAGTGCCAAAAGTGATGTAAACACACCCCTCCACTTT
TRBJ2-5 TRBV11-2 many . CASSSERGAETQYF TGTGCCAGCAGCTCTGAAAGGGGGGCAGAGACCCAGTACTTC
TRBJ1-6 TRBV3-1 many . CASSQERRRPPLHF TGTGCCAGCAGCCAAGAACGAAGGCGTCCACCCCTCCACTTT
TRBJ1-1 TRBV27 many . CASSSGQRSAEAFF TGTGCCAGCAGTTCAGGACAGCGCTCAGCTGAAGCTTTCTTT
TRBJ2-5 TRBV18 many TRBD1 CASSPGTGQETQYF TGTGCCAGCTCACCTGGGACAGGCCAAGAGACCCAGTACTTC
TRBJ1-5 TRBV15 . . CATSRVPMGNQPQHF TGTGCCACCAGCAGAGTTCCCATGGGCAATCAGCCCCAGCATTTT
TRBJ2-1 TRBV2 many TRBD1 CASSELTGIGEQFF TGTGCCAGCAGTGAGCTGACAGGGATCGGTGAGCAGTTCTTC
TRBJ2-7 TRBV7-9 . TRBD2 CASSPGGGRHEQYF TGTGCCAGCAGCCCGGGGGGAGGCCGGCACGAGCAGTACTTC
TRBJ1-5 TRBV6-1 few . CASSSDRKNQPQHF TGTGCCAGCAGTTCCGACAGGAAGAATCAGCCCCAGCATTTT
TRBJ2-1 TRBV18 many TRBD2 CASSRTSGIYNEQFF TGTGCCAGCTCGCGGACTAGCGGGATTTACAATGAGCAGTTCTTC
TRBJ1-6 TRBV5-1 . . CASSRRQAGDSPLHF TGCGCCAGCAGCCGCCGACAGGCGGGGGATTCACCCCTCCACTTT
TRBJ2-1 TRBV7-9 many TRBD2 CASSSSSSGIYNEQFF TGTGCCAGCAGCTCATCTTCTAGCGGAATCTACAATGAGCAGTTCTTC
TRBJ2-7 TRBV11-2 many . CASSPMKVGGYEQYF TGTGCCAGCAGCCCCATGAAGGTAGGAGGGTACGAGCAGTACTTC
TRBJ1-1 TRBV28 many . CASARAGDLYTEAFF TGTGCCAGCGCGAGGGCAGGGGATTTATACACTGAAGCTTTCTTT
TRBJ1-5 TRBV19 . TRBD1 CASSPYLDRVFAQPQHF TGTGCCAGTAGTCCCTACCTCGACAGGGTGTTTGCCCAGCCCCAGCATTTT
TRBJ1-2 TRBV12-5 many . CASGFRREKREDYGYTF TGTGCTAGTGGTTTTAGGAGGGAAAAGCGCGAGGACTATGGCTACACCTTC
TRBJ2-1 TRBV5-8 many . CASSLAERTGAEQFF TGTGCCAGCAGCTTAGCGGAGCGGACCGGAGCTGAGCAGTTCTTC
TRBJ1-5 TRBV27 few TRBD1 CASSAGTGGGQPQHF TGTGCCAGCAGTGCCGGGACAGGGGGCGGTCAGCCCCAGCATTTT
TRBJ2-5 TRBV18 many . CASSPVDRGQETQYF TGTGCCAGCTCACCCGTAGATCGGGGACAAGAGACCCAGTACTTC
TRBJ1-5 TRBV19 . . CASSIDQRWGQPQHF TGTGCCAGTAGTATAGATCAAAGATGGGGTCAGCCCCAGCATTTT
TRBJ2-1 TRBV6-1 . . CASSAGGYSSYNEQFF TGTGCCAGCAGTGCCGGGGGATACAGCTCCTACAATGAGCAGTTCTTC
TRBJ1-1 TRBV6-1 many TRBD1 CASGYAGGYGAFF TGTGCCAGCGGTTACGCAGGGGGCTATGGAGCTTTCTTT
TRBJ1-1 TRBV6-5 many . CASSYSLVEVNTEAFF TGTGCCAGCAGTTACTCTCTGGTGGAGGTGAACACTGAAGCTTTCTTT
TRBJ2-1 TRBV20-1 . TRBD2 CSVFSGPGGYNERFF TGCAGTGTCTTTAGCGGGCCCGGGGGGTACAATGAGCGGTTCTTC
TRBJ2-5 TRBV4-1 many TRBD1 CASSQPTDRGQETQYF TGCGCCAGCAGCCAACCGACGGACAGGGGCCAAGAGACCCAGTACTTC
TRBJ2-7 TRBV20-1 few TRBD1 CSAHRQGRTYEQYF TGCAGTGCCCATAGACAGGGGAGGACATACGAGCAGTACTTC
TRBJ2-2 TRBV7-2 . TRBD2 CASSLAGAVTGELFF TGTGCCAGCAGCTTGGCGGGAGCTGTAACCGGGGAGCTGTTTTTT
TRBJ1-2 TRBV11-2 . . CASSSDHYGYTF TGTGCCAGCAGCTCAGACCATTATGGCTACACCTTC
TRBJ2-3 TRBV11-2 many . CASSFILTSGTDTQYF TGTGCCAGCAGCTTCATTCTCACTTCCGGCACAGATACGCAGTATTTT
TRBJ2-7 TRBV5-1 many . CASTMTSRGDEQYF TGCGCCAGTACTATGACATCCCGAGGCGACGAGCAGTACTTC
TRBJ2-1 TRBV20-1 many TRBD2 CSANRRTSGVYNEQFF TGCAGTGCTAACCGTAGAACTAGCGGCGTCTACAATGAGCAGTTCTTC
TRBJ1-5 TRBV6-1 many . CASSLGAENNQPQHF TGTGCCAGCAGCCTAGGGGCGGAAAACAATCAGCCCCAGCATTTT
TRBJ2-5 TRBV5-1 few TRBD2 CASSSEISGRLAETQYF TGCGCCAGCAGCTCCGAGATCAGCGGGAGGTTGGCCGAGACCCAGTACTTC
TRBJ2-7 TRBV27 many . CASSLSGVSEEQYF TGTGCCAGCAGTTTATCGGGGGTTTCAGAGGAGCAGTACTTC
TRBJ1-5 TRBV4-1 . TRBD1 CASSQETGPWGNQPQHF TGCGCCAGCAGCCAAGAGACAGGGCCCTGGGGCAATCAGCCCCAGCATTTT
TRBJ2-5 TRBV29-1 . . CSAGTGDLQETQYF TGCAGCGCTGGAACAGGGGACTTACAAGAGACCCAGTACTTC
TRBJ2-7 TRBV6-1 . TRBD1 CASSEWDRAYEQYF TGTGCCAGCAGTGAATGGGACAGAGCCTACGAGCAGTACTTC
TRBJ1-2 TRBV27 many . CASSYGRSQGYTF TGTGCCAGCAGTTACGGGCGGAGTCAGGGCTACACCTTC
TRBJ2-7 TRBV29-1 many TRBD1 CSVLGAPGQGNYEQYF TGCAGCGTTTTGGGGGCCCCGGGACAGGGTAACTACGAGCAGTACTTC
TRBJ1-1 TRBV5-1 many . CASSLTGSDNTEAFF TGCGCCAGCAGCTTGACAGGGTCCGATAACACTGAAGCTTTCTTT
TRBJ2-4 TRBV19 few TRBD1 CASSEGDRNIQYF TGTGCCAGTAGTGAAGGGGACAGGAACATTCAGTACTTC
TRBJ1-1 TRBV5-8 many . CASSLDGDTTEAFF TGTGCCAGCAGCTTGGACGGGGATACCACTGAAGCTTTCTTT
TRBJ2-1 TRBV5-4 . TRBD1 CASSATGGLNEQFF TGTGCCAGCAGCGCCACAGGGGGGCTCAATGAGCAGTTCTTC
TRBJ2-3 TRBV20-1 many TRBD1 CSASRQGEVTDTQYF TGCAGTGCTTCACGACAGGGAGAGGTCACAGATACGCAGTATTTT
TRBJ2-3 TRBV3-1 . . CASSHDYPVGGGPDTQYF TGTGCCAGCAGCCATGATTACCCTGTCGGGGGCGGGCCAGATACGCAGTATTTT
TRBJ1-3 TRBV19 . . CASTTEREDTIYF TGTGCCAGTACCACCGAGAGGGAAGACACCATATATTTT
TRBJ2-5 TRBV5-1 many TRBD1 CASSLQGQGQETQYF TGCGCCAGCAGCCTCCAGGGACAGGGGCAAGAGACCCAGTACTTC
TRBJ1-1 TRBV6-5 many . CASSYPDSPEAFF TGTGCCAGCAGTTACCCTGACTCCCCTGAAGCTTTCTTT
TRBJ2-7 TRBV20-1 . TRBD2 CSASPGTSGRDQTYEQYF TGCAGTGCTAGCCCTGGGACTAGCGGGAGAGACCAGACCTACGAGCAGTACTTC
TRBJ2-2 TRBV10-2 few TRBD2 CASDGGSSTGELFF TGCGCCAGCGACGGCGGGAGCTCAACCGGGGAGCTGTTTTTT
TRBJ2-1 TRBV27 few . CASSFQGSYNEQFF TGTGCCAGCAGTTTTCAGGGATCCTACAATGAGCAGTTCTTC
TRBJ1-6 TRBV7-9 few TRBD1 CASSPQQGWTNSPLHF TGTGCCAGCAGCCCCCAACAGGGGTGGACGAATTCACCCCTCCACTTT
TRBJ1-2 TRBV13 many . CASWGSENGYTF TGTGCCAGCTGGGGGTCAGAGAATGGCTACACCTTC
TRBJ2-7 TRBV10-1 many TRBD2 CASSDGGTSGYEQYF TGCGCCAGCAGCGATGGCGGGACTAGCGGGTACGAGCAGTACTTC